Below, 26 T cell receptor beta chains from the same sample are listed, as sequenced in a study of shared clonotypes between healthy human individuals. Some clones are missing from TCRdb's copy, which holds only in-frame ones; the method was immunoSEQ multiplex PCR. This table has roughly 650,000 clones, around 97% appearing once. The sequenced material came from naive CD4+ T cells sorted from blood. The subset denotes: CD45RA+ positively selected. Receptor source: a woman in her 30s in good health.

The chain employs TRBV7-6 and TRBJ2-5; D is uncertain. Looked up from germline, CDR1 is SGHVS and CDR2 is FNYEAQ. Trimming cost V 1 base and J 3 bases, with 6 bases left between them. The CDR3 sequence is 13 residues long. In DNA, the CDR3 is TGTGCCAGCAGCTTAGTGCCGAAAGAGACCCAGTACTTC. Translation gives CASSLVPKETQYF.

This chain links TRBV19 with TRBJ1-1; no firm D call. Between the trimmed V and J ends, which lost 8 bases and 5 bases, there was a span of 21 bases. Germline CDR1 reads LNHDA; CDR2 reads SQIVND (reference sequence). This CDR3 region has 15 residues. The CDR3 DNA reads as TGTGCCAGTGGTGGACGTAATCAATGGGAGACTGAAGCTTTCTTT. It codes for CASGGRNQWETEAFF.

The chain links TRBV5-1 to TRBJ2-5; 10 nucleotides match TRBD1. The CDR3 totals 15 residues. Losses at the gene ends were 2 bases for V and 5 bases for J; bases not matched to a gene: 6. Germline assignment: CDR1 SGHRS and CDR2 YFSETQ. The CDR3 DNA reads TGCGCCAGCAGCTTCGGGACAGGGGATCGGGAGACCCAGTACTTC. Translation gives CASSFGTGDRETQYF.

The gene calls are TRBV7-2 and TRBJ2-7; TRBD1 might be the D (7 bases). The CDR3 has 17 residues. Germline values: CDR1 SGHTA, CDR2 FQGNSA. Trimming shortened V by 5 bases and J by 3 bases, and 23 bases separated the two germline ends. The CDR3 protein is CASSHFRGRGQFYEQYF. In nucleotides, the CDR3 is TGTGCCAGCAGCCATTTTCGGGGGCGGGGACAGTTCTACGAGCAGTACTTC.

Here the CDR3 DNA reads TGTGCCAGCAGTGAACCAGGGCCTAATCAGCCCCAGCATTTT. It yields the protein CASSEPGPNQPQHF. V gene TRBV2 combines with J gene TRBJ1-5, with D perhaps TRBD1 (5 bases). This CDR3 has 14 amino acids. Germline CDR1 and CDR2: SNHLY and FYNNEI. The germline V and J ends were trimmed by 2 bases and 4 bases, with 9 bases remaining between them.

The chain combines TRBV2 with TRBJ2-2, with 8 bases that match TRBD1. Per germline, CDR1 SNHLY and CDR2 FYNNEI. Trimming cost V 4 bases and J 5 bases; bases outside gene matches: 3. This CDR3 is 14 amino acids long. The CDR3 bases are TGTGCCAGCAGTGGACAGGGGTTGACCGGGGAGCTGTTTTTT. This sequence encodes CASSGQGLTGELFF.

The gene calls are TRBV19 and TRBJ2-7, with D possibly matching TRBD2 (6 bases). Germline CDR1 LNHDA, CDR2 SQIVND (reference sequence). V was clipped by 6 bases and J by 4 bases, with 19 bases between them. The CDR3 sequence is 15 residues long. Written as DNA, the CDR3 is TGTGCCAGTAGCTTAGAAGGAGGGGTGGGGTACGAGCAGTACTTC. It is translated as CASSLEGGVGYEQYF. The full variable domain, its missing parts supplied by reference TRBV19 and TRBJ2-7, is DGGITQSPKYLFRKEGQNVTLSCEQNLNHDAMYWYRQDPGQGLRLIYYSQIVNDFQKGDIAEGYSVSREKKESFPLTVTSAQKNPTAFYLCASSLEGGVGYEQYFGPGTRLTVT.

The rearrangement uses TRBV28 and TRBJ2-7; D is unresolved. The CDR3 extends over 15 amino acids. Between the trimmed V and J ends, which lost 7 bases and 6 bases, there was a span of 22 bases. Germline V lookup: CDR1 MDHEN, CDR2 SYDVKM. The CDR3 nucleotides are TGTGCCAGCAACAACCCCCCCTCCAGCGTGGGCGAGCAGTACTTC. The encoded protein is CASNNPPSSVGEQYF. Based on the CDR3 plus reference TRBV28 and TRBJ2-7, the full variable domain is DVKVTQSSRYLVKRTGEKVFLECVQDMDHENMFWYRQDPGLGLRLIYFSYDVKMKEKGDIPEGYSVSREKKERFSLILESASTNQTSMYLCASNNPPSSVGEQYFGPGTRLTVT.

For the CDR3, the DNA is TGTGCCAGCAGCCCAGGGGGGAGTAGCAATCAGCCCCAGCATTTT. As protein: CASSPGGSSNQPQHF. The V call is TRBV9, the J call TRBJ1-5; 7 bases agree with TRBD1. Germline V gene sequence: CDR1 SGDLS, CDR2 YYNGEE. J gave up 0 bases and V 4 bases, and 4 bases lay outside the gene matches. The CDR3 runs 15 residues.

As for this clone: Other DNA sequences of this sample code for an identical CDR3. This chain links TRBV6-6 with TRBJ2-7; TRBD1 agrees at 10 bases. The germline V gene has CDR1 MNHNY and CDR2 SVGAGI (reference sequence). The CDR3 is made up of 14 amino acids. J lost 4 bases, V lost 3 bases, and 3 bases had no gene match. CDR3 sequence (DNA): TGTGCCAGCAGTTATGGGACAGGGGATTACGAGCAGTACTTC. This translates into CASSYGTGDYEQYF.

V and J are TRBV19 and TRBJ1-1; the D is unclear. The CDR3 length is 15 residues. V lost 3 bases and J lost 0, with 11 bases in between. The germline CDR1 and CDR2 sequences are LNHDA and SQIVND (reference sequence). CDR3 sequence reads: CASSIFGELNTEAFF. Written as DNA, the CDR3 is TGTGCCAGTAGTATTTTTGGCGAATTGAACACTGAAGCTTTCTTT.

Worth noting for this clone: At the DNA level, this CDR3 is encoded by other sequences in the same sample as well. This chain links TRBV5-1 with TRBJ2-7; 10 positions agree with TRBD1. The CDR3 spans 15 residues. With 0 bases clipped from V and 3 bases from J, the junction kept 3 bases outside the gene matches. From germline, CDR1 is SGHRS and CDR2 YFSETQ. The CDR3 DNA is TGCGCCAGCAGCTTGGCCGGGGACAGGGGCTACGAGCAGTACTTC. This encodes CASSLAGDRGYEQYF.

V and J are TRBV6-1 and TRBJ2-1; D gene unclear. The CDR3 runs 14 residues. The V and J ends lost 4 bases and 1 base respectively, with 8 bases between them. Germline CDR1 and CDR2: MNHNS and SASEGT. The CDR3 sequence is CASSASKSYNEQFF. DNA of the CDR3: TGTGCCAGCAGTGCTTCAAAGTCCTACAATGAGCAGTTCTTC.

This clone was seen only a few times. This CDR3 is also generated by other DNA sequences in the sample. This rearrangement joins TRBV30 to TRBJ2-7; D is unresolved. Trimming left V 1 base short and J 1 base short, with 2 bases between. Looked up from germline, CDR1 is GTSNPN and CDR2 is SVGIG (reference sequence). This CDR3 is built from 11 residues. Here the CDR3 DNA reads TGTGCCTGGAGTGGTTCCTACGAGCAGTACTTC. Its protein is CAWSGSYEQYF.

J is TRBJ1-3 and V is TRBV19, with a tentative D call TRBD1 (6 bases). The CDR3 is 20 amino acids. V lost 9 bases to trimming and J lost 0 bases, with 30 bases between them. Germline CDR1 is LNHDA and CDR2 is SQIVND (reference sequence). The CDR3 here is CASTMPSDSLKRISGNTIYF. The CDR3 DNA is TGTGCCAGCACCATGCCCTCGGACAGCCTAAAGCGGATCTCTGGAAACACCATATATTTT.

A single count supports this clone. One end of the junction fails to match germline, which may point to a read error. The gene calls are TRBV13 and TRBJ1-1; perhaps TRBD1 as D (6 bases). Germline-derived CDR1 and CDR2 are PRHDT and FYEKMQ (reference sequence). The CDR3 runs to 14 residues. In nucleotides, the CDR3 is TGTGCCAGCACCTTAGGGGGGCTAGGCACTGAAGCTTTCTTT. It translates to CASTLGGLGTEAFF.

V usage is TRBV19 and J usage is TRBJ1-5; 9 positions agree with TRBD1. CDR3 length: 17 residues. CDR1 is LNHDA, CDR2 SQIVND, per germline (reference sequence). The junction had 8 bases not matched to a gene; V was cut back by 5 bases and J by 0 bases. The CDR3, as DNA: TGTGCCAGTAGTCGACAGGGGGTTAGGTATAGCAATCAGCCCCAGCATTTT. It encodes CASSRQGVRYSNQPQHF.

The chain has TRBV19 and TRBJ1-2; TRBD1 might be the D (5 bases). With 4 bases removed from V and 8 bases from J, the gap between germline ends came to 20 bases. Germline V gene sequence: CDR1 LNHDA, CDR2 SQIVND (reference sequence). The CDR3 covers 15 residues. In nucleotides, the CDR3 is TGTGCCAGTAGTACACAACCTGGGACGTCAGAAGGCTACACCTTC. As protein: CASSTQPGTSEGYTF.

The chain employs TRBV6-1 and TRBJ1-5; D perhaps matches TRBD1 (6 bases). In germline, CDR1 is MNHNS, CDR2 SASEGT. The CDR3 contains 16 residues. V was pared by 2 bases and J by 0 bases, with 11 bases between. The CDR3 is CASSEQTGHSNQPQHF. The CDR3 region has the DNA TGTGCCAGCAGTGAACAGACGGGACATAGCAATCAGCCCCAGCATTTT.

V is TRBV7-8 and J is TRBJ2-2, with 11 nucleotides matching TRBD2. CDR1 SGHVS and CDR2 FQNEAQ come from the germline V gene. This CDR3 comprises 16 residues. V was pared by 0 bases and J by 5 bases, with 2 bases of the junction left unmatched. This CDR3 is CASSLARLAGTGELFF. The CDR3 bases are TGTGCCAGCAGCTTAGCTCGACTAGCGGGGACCGGGGAGCTGTTTTTT.

The rearrangement joins TRBV9 to TRBJ2-2, with TRBD1 matching 9 bases. Germline V gene data show CDR1 as SGDLS and CDR2 as YYNGEE. CDR3 length: 16 residues. V lost 0 bases and J lost 5; bases outside the gene matches: 5. Written as DNA, the CDR3 is TGTGCCAGCAGCGTAGTCGGGACAGGGCGTACCGGGGAGCTGTTTTTT. Encoded protein: CASSVVGTGRTGELFF.

This chain joins TRBV7-9 and TRBJ2-3; D is undetermined. This CDR3 is 15 amino acids long. From germline, CDR1 is SEHNR and CDR2 FQNEAQ (reference sequence). V shed 1 base and J shed 0 bases, with 8 bases lying between them. In DNA form, the CDR3 reads TGTGCCAGCAGCTTAGAACTGGCTAGCACAGATACGCAGTATTTT. Amino acids: CASSLELASTDTQYF.

CDR3: CASSQDLGEGSYEQYF. In nucleotides, the CDR3 is TGTGCCAGCAGCCAAGATCTCGGGGAGGGGTCCTACGAGCAGTACTTC. V gene TRBV14 combines with J gene TRBJ2-7, with 7 nucleotides matching TRBD2. The CDR3 has 16 residues. J was trimmed by 1 base and V by 0 bases; bases with no gene match: 6. Per the germline V gene, CDR1 is SGHDN and CDR2 is FVKESK.

CDR3: CASSLVGGRADTQYF. In nucleotides, the CDR3 is TGTGCCAGCAGCTTAGTCGGGGGTCGGGCAGATACGCAGTATTTT. The chain uses TRBV11-2 and TRBJ2-3; D may be TRBD2 (6 bases). With 1 base removed from V and 4 bases from J, the gap between germline ends came to 12 bases. This CDR3 region has 15 residues. The germline gives CDR1 SGHAT, CDR2 FQNNGV.

Comments on this clone: The CDR3 does not close with the conserved phenylalanine or tryptophan, likely indicating a read error. The limits of the CDR3 on the DNA are not certain, so only TCRdb's listed CDR3 is given. The rearrangement links TRBV20-1 to TRBJ1-2; TRBD1 is the table's D call and was not checked against the DNA. CDR1 DFQATT and CDR2 SNEGSKA come from the germline V gene (reference sequence). The length of the CDR3 is 9 amino acids, counting both ends. The CDR3 loop reads CSGITGELT.

The CDR3 DNA sequence: TGTGCCAGCAGCCCCGAGTGGGTGAACACTGAAGCTTTCTTT. Amino acids: CASSPEWVNTEAFF. V and J are TRBV5-4 and TRBJ1-1, with D unclear. This CDR3 is 14 amino acids long. V was trimmed by 4 bases and J by 0 bases, leaving 10 bases between them. CDR1 is SGHNT and CDR2 is YYREEE in the germline V gene (reference sequence).